What follows are 18 T cell receptor beta chains derived from one specimen sequenced in a study of control samples from healthy donors and cancer patients (dated by TCRdb to about 2020). Library creation used the immunoSEQ multiplex PCR assay. TCRdb re-hosts the immuneACCESS table, in-frame sequences only. Its copies lack some clones; in the studies checked, an unresolved V gene accounts for under half of them, and the cause for the rest is not known. Counted in this sample were tens of thousands of clones; about 92% of them appeared once. Roughly 1.6% of the sample goes to the ten largest clones. The sequenced sample consisted of PBMCs. The receptor source for this set is a man in his forties with colorectal cancer.

The chain is built from TRBV5-4 and TRBJ1-2; D is unresolved. CDR3 length: 14 residues. V was shortened by 2 bases and J by 5 bases, with 13 bases between the two germline ends. Germline V gene lookup returns CDR1 SGHNT and CDR2 YYREEE (reference sequence). The CDR3 DNA reads as TGTGCCAGCAGCTTAATAGGACTACCGTATGGCTACACCTTC. It yields the protein CASSLIGLPYGYTF.

The chain is built from TRBV13 and TRBJ2-2; D might be TRBD2 (7 bases). The CDR3 is made up of 15 amino acids. Looked up from germline, CDR1 is PRHDT and CDR2 is FYEKMQ (reference sequence). The V end was cut by 6 bases, the J end by 0 bases, with 11 bases between. CDR3 nucleotide sequence: TGTGCCAGCAGGAGGGGGGGCCCGAACACCGGGGAGCTGTTTTTT. It is translated as CASRRGGPNTGELFF.

The gene calls are TRBV7-9 and TRBJ1-1; D is ambiguous. CDR1 SEHNR and CDR2 FQNEAQ come from the germline V gene (reference sequence). The CDR3 spans 13 residues. Trimming stripped 0 bases from V and 5 bases from J, with 7 bases between. The DNA for the CDR3 is TGTGCCAGCAGCTTAGCTATGGGAACTGAAGCTTTCTTT. Translation: CASSLAMGTEAFF.

This chain connects TRBV5-1 to TRBJ2-7; D unclear. V was cut by 1 base and J by 6 bases, with 11 bases left in between. Germline CDR1 SGHRS, CDR2 YFSETQ. CDR3 length equals 13 residues. The CDR3 sequence is CASSLTSPAEQYF. In DNA, the CDR3 is TGCGCCAGCAGCTTGACTTCGCCGGCCGAGCAGTACTTC.

The J gene is TRBJ2-1, the V gene TRBV4-2; 11 nucleotides line up with TRBD1. Germline trimming cut 0 bases from V and 8 bases from J; bases unmatched to any gene: 9. Germline CDR1 LGHNA, CDR2 YNFKEQ. CDR3 length: 17 residues. This CDR3 reads CASSQEPGQGGIDEQFF. The CDR3 nucleotides read TGTGCCAGCAGCCAAGAGCCGGGACAGGGGGGGATCGATGAGCAGTTCTTC.

The V and J genes are TRBV6-2 or TRBV6-3 and TRBJ2-1; 8 bases are shared with TRBD1. V shed 6 bases and J 6 bases; nucleotides not matched to a gene: 13. Looked up from germline, CDR1 is MNHEY and CDR2 is SVGEGT. This CDR3 is built from 16 residues. Here the CDR3 DNA reads TGTGCCAGCAGCGTACGGGGGACAGGCATCTCCAATGAGCAGTTCTTC. Translating gives CASSVRGTGISNEQFF.

The chain links TRBV9 to TRBJ2-3, with TRBD1 matching 7 bases. The junction had 15 bases not matched to a gene; V was cut back by 3 bases and J by 2 bases. This CDR3 is 18 amino acids long. CDR1 SGDLS and CDR2 YYNGEE come from the germline V gene. CDR3 region: CASSATIPGQSDTDTQYF. The CDR3 DNA is TGTGCCAGCAGCGCTACTATACCGGGACAGAGTGACACAGATACGCAGTATTTT. The variable domain in full, completed from reference TRBV9 and TRBJ2-3, reads DSGVTQTPKHLITATGQRVTLRCSPRSGDLSVYWYQQSLDQGLQFLIQYYNGEERAKGNILERFSAQQFPDLHSELNLSSLELGDSALYFCASSATIPGQSDTDTQYFGPGTRLTVL.

V usage is TRBV7-3 and J usage is TRBJ1-6; 7 nucleotides align to TRBD1. V lost 4 bases, J lost 3 bases, and 6 bases stayed unmatched. The germline V gene has CDR1 SGHTA and CDR2 FQGTGA. The CDR3 length is 16 residues. Here the CDR3 reads CASSSQGVGYNSPLHF. The CDR3 DNA reads TGTGCCAGCAGCTCCCAGGGGGTGGGCTATAATTCACCCCTCCACTTT. The variable domain in full, completed from reference TRBV7-3 and TRBJ1-6, reads GAGVSQTPSNKVTEKGKYVELRCDPISGHTALYWYRQSLGQGPEFLIYFQGTGAADDSGLPNDRFFAVRPEGSVSTLKIQRTERGDSAVYLCASSSQGVGYNSPLHFGNGTRLTVT.

The rearrangement links TRBV6-5 to TRBJ1-4; tentative D call: TRBD1 (5 bases). The V end was cut by 10 bases, the J end by 5 bases, with 11 bases between. CDR1 and CDR2 (germline): MNHEY, SVGAGI. The CDR3 length is 12 residues. The CDR3 loop reads CATRDGNEKLFF. Written as DNA, the CDR3 is TGTGCCACCAGGGACGGGAATGAAAAACTGTTTTTT.

V is TRBV11-2 and J is TRBJ2-4, with D possibly matching TRBD2 (5 bases). The V gene lost 5 bases and the J gene lost 12 bases, with 17 bases spanning the gap. In germline, CDR1 is SGHAT, CDR2 FQNNGV. The length of the CDR3 is 13 residues. CDR3 protein: CASSRDGLAAQYF. DNA of the CDR3: TGTGCCAGCAGCCGCGACGGGCTAGCCGCTCAGTACTTC.

This clone was found a few times. The chain has TRBV27 and TRBJ1-5; maybe TRBD1 (5 bases). Germline-derived CDR1 and CDR2 are MNHEY and SMNVEV (reference sequence). The CDR3 has 13 amino acids. With 6 bases removed from V and 3 bases from J, the gap between germline ends came to 9 bases. CDR3 bases: TGTGCCAGCAGACCAGGGTCCAATCAGCCCCAGCATTTT. Translating it yields CASRPGSNQPQHF.

The V and J genes are TRBV4-2 and TRBJ1-2, with 11 bases identical to TRBD1. CDR1 and CDR2 from the germline V gene are LGHNA and YNFKEQ. This CDR3 region has 17 residues. V gave up 1 base and J gave up 5 bases; unmatched junction bases: 9. This CDR3 reads CASSQGTGTGGNYGYTF. CDR3 DNA: TGTGCCAGCAGCCAAGGCACCGGGACAGGGGGTAATTATGGCTACACCTTC.

This chain links TRBV9 with TRBJ1-4; TRBD1 is a possible D gene (5 bases). Germline CDR1 reads SGDLS; CDR2 reads YYNGEE. V gave up 5 bases and J gave up 8 bases, with 19 bases separating them. The CDR3 spans 15 residues. The CDR3 loop is CASSAYSRDGEKLFF. The CDR3 bases are TGTGCCAGCAGTGCCTATAGCAGGGATGGGGAAAAACTGTTTTTT.

The chain links TRBV5-1 to TRBJ2-1; D is unresolved. CDR3 size: 12 residues. Between the trimmed V and J ends, which lost 4 bases and 11 bases, there was a span of 13 bases. Germline CDR1 reads SGHRS; CDR2 reads YFSETQ. The CDR3 loop is CASSPTDHQQFF. The DNA for the CDR3 is TGCGCCAGCAGCCCCACAGACCATCAGCAGTTCTTC.

This clone was seen more than once but under ten times. The V and J genes are TRBV18 and TRBJ2-7, with 9 bases lining up with TRBD2. V dropped 3 bases and J dropped 1; count of bases not matched to a gene: 7. The length of the CDR3 is 16 residues. The germline V gene has CDR1 KGHSH and CDR2 LQKENI. The CDR3, as DNA: TGTGCCAGCTCACCTCTCGCGGGGGGGGAATCCTACGAGCAGTACTTC. Translated: CASSPLAGGESYEQYF.

The chain combines TRBV12-3 or TRBV12-4 with TRBJ1-2; D unresolved. This CDR3 comprises 13 residues. The V end was cut by 5 bases, the J end by 1 base, with 8 bases between. As DNA, the CDR3 is TGTGCCAGCAGTACGACGGGTAACTATGGCTACACCTTC. Translating it yields CASSTTGNYGYTF.

V usage is TRBV30 and J usage is TRBJ1-1; unclear D gene. In germline, CDR1 is GTSNPN, CDR2 SVGIG (reference sequence). V was trimmed by 0 bases and J by 8 bases, leaving 7 bases between them. CDR3 size: 11 residues. CDR3 DNA: TGTGCCTGGAGTGTACGCGAAGAAGCTTTCTTT. Residues: CAWSVREEAFF.

The CDR3 sequence: CASSARTGGTEAFF. In DNA form, the CDR3 reads TGTGCCAGCAGCGCCCGGACTGGGGGCACTGAAGCTTTCTTT. V is TRBV7-6 and J is TRBJ1-1; perhaps TRBD1 as D (5 bases). The CDR3 is made up of 14 amino acids. Germline lookup yields CDR1 SGHVS and CDR2 FNYEAQ. Trimming cost V 5 bases and J 4 bases, with 14 bases left between them.